This T cell receptor (beta chain) was retrieved from a study of human T cells and chemical hapten exposure. Broader study findings: In comparison with controls, expanded TCRs gave rise to a significantly larger number of large CDR3 similarity clusters.

CDR3 length: 15 amino acids. Trimming cost V 6 bases and J 9 bases; bases outside gene matches: 14. This clonotype was observed at least ten times. Its antigen is currently unknown. Individual cDNA molecules each carried unique molecular identifiers attached by the library. TCRdb independently ran MiXCR on the RACE reads; one entry per CDR3 protein. The sample holds about 380,000 distinct CDR3 sequences, more than 4.5% seen once. The time point was: patch test 1, 2 weeks after DPC sensitization. Regarding treatment: therapeutic diphenylcyclopropenone sensitization with weekly scalp DPC. The source of this sequence is a woman aged 45-59 years with alopecia areata. Some clones in this sample may be carry-over from other donors' samples. The sequences come from whole blood, collected in connection with sensitization to the hapten diphenylcyclopropenone (DPC). This chain links TRBV12-3 or TRBV12-4 with TRBJ2-7, with 10 nucleotides matching TRBD1. The CDR3 sequence is CASSFGQGDNGGQYF. The CDR3, as DNA: TGTGCCAGCAGCTTCGGACAGGGGGACAATGGAGGGCAGTACTTC.